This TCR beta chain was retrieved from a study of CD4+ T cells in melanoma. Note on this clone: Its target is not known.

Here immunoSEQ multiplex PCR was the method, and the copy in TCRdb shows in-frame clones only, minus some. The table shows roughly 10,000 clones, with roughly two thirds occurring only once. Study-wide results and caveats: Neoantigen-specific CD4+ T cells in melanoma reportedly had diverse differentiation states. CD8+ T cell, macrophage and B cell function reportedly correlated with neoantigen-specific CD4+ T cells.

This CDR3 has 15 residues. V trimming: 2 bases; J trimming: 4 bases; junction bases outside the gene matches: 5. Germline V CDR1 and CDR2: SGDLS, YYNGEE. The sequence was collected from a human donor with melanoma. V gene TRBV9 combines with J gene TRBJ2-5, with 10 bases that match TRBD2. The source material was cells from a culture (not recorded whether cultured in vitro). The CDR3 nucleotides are TGTGCCAGCAGCGTCGGTCTAGCGGGGGTAGAGACCCAGTACTTC. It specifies CASSVGLAGVETQYF. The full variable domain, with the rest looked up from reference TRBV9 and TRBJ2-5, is DSGVTQTPKHLITATGQRVTLRCSPRSGDLSVYWYQQSLDQGLQFLIQYYNGEERAKGNILERFSAQQFPDLHSELNLSSLELGDSALYFCASSVGLAGVETQYFGPGTRLLVL.